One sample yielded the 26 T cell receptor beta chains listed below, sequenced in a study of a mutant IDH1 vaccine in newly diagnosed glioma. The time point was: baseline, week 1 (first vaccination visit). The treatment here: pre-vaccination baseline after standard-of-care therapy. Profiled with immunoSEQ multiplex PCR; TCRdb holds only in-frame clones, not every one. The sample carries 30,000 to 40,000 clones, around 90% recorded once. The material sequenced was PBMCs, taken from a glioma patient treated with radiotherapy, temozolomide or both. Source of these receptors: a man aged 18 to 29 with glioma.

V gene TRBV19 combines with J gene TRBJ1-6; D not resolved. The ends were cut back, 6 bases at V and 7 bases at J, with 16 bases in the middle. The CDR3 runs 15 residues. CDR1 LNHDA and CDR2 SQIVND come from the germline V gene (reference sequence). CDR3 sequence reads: CASSPGVRPNSPLHF. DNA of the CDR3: TGTGCCAGTAGCCCCGGCGTCCGGCCCAATTCACCCCTCCACTTT. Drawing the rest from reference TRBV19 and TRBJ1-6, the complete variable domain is DGGITQSPKYLFRKEGQNVTLSCEQNLNHDAMYWYRQDPGQGLRLIYYSQIVNDFQKGDIAEGYSVSREKKESFPLTVTSAQKNPTAFYLCASSPGVRPNSPLHFGNGTRLTVT.

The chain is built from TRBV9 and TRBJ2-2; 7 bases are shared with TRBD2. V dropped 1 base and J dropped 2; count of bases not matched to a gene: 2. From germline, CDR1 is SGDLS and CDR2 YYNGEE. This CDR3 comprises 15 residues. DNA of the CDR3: TGTGCCAGCAGCGTAACTAGCGATAACACCGGGGAGCTGTTTTTT. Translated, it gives CASSVTSDNTGELFF.

The CDR3 coding sequence is TGTGCCAGCAGCCAGGATCTAGCGGGACTAACAGATACGCAGTATTTT. Translation: CASSQDLAGLTDTQYF. This sequence joins TRBV4-2 and TRBJ2-3; 9 bases align to TRBD2. CDR3 length equals 16 residues. Germline V gene data show CDR1 as LGHNA and CDR2 as YNFKEQ. V shed 3 bases, J shed 3 bases, and the junction held 7 bases outside the gene matches.

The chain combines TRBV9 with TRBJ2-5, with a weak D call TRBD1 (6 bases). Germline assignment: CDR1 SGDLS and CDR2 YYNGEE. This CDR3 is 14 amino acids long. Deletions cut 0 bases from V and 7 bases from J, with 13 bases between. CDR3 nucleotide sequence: TGTGCCAGCAGCGTAGTGGACAGTTCACTGACCCAGTACTTC. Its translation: CASSVVDSSLTQYF.

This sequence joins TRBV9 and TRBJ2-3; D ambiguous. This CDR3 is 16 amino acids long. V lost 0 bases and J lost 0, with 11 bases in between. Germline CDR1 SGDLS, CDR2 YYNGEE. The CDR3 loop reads CASSVEERISTDTQYF. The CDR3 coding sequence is TGTGCCAGCAGCGTAGAAGAGCGCATTAGCACAGATACGCAGTATTTT.

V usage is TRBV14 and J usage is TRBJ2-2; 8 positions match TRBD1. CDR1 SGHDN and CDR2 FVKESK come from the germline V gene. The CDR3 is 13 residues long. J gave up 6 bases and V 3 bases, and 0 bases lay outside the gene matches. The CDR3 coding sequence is TGTGCCAGCAGCCAGACAGGGGCCGGGGAGCTGTTTTTT. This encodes CASSQTGAGELFF. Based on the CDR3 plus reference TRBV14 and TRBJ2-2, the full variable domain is EAGVTQFPSHSVIEKGQTVTLRCDPISGHDNLYWYRRVMGKEIKFLLHFVKESKQDESGMPNNRFLAERTGGTYSTLKVQPAELEDSGVYFCASSQTGAGELFFGEGSRLTVL.

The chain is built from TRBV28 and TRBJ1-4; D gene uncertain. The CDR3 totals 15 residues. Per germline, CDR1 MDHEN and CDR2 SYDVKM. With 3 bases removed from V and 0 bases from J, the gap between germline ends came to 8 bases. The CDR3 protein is CASSLSQATNEKLFF. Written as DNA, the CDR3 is TGTGCCAGCAGTTTGTCACAAGCAACTAATGAAAAACTGTTTTTT.

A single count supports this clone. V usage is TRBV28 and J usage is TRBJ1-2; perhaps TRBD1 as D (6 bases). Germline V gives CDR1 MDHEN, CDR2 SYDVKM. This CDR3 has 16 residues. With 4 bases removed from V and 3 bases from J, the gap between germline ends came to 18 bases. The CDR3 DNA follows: TGTGCCAGCAGTTCGAGTCCGGGGGGCGGGGACTATGGCTACACCTTC. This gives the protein CASSSSPGGGDYGYTF.

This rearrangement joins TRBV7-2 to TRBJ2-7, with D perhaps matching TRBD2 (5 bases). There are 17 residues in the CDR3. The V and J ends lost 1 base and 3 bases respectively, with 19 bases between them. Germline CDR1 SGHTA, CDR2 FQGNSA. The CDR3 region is CASSLGTGIVEGYEQYF. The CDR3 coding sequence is TGTGCCAGCAGCTTAGGGACCGGGATCGTTGAGGGCTACGAGCAGTACTTC.

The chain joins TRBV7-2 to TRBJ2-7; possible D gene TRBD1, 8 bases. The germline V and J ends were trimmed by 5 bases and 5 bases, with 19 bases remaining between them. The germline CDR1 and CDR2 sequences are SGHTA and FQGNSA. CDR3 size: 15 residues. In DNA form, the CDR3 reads TGTGCCAGCAGCCAACGACAGGGGCGGGGGAACGAGCAGTACTTC. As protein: CASSQRQGRGNEQYF.

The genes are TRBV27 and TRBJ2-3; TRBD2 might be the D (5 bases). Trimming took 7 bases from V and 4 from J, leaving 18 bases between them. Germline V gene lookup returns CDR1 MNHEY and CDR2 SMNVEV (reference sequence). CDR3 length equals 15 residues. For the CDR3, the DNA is TGTGCCAGCACACCCACCCTGGGAGTCCCAGATACGCAGTATTTT. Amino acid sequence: CASTPTLGVPDTQYF.

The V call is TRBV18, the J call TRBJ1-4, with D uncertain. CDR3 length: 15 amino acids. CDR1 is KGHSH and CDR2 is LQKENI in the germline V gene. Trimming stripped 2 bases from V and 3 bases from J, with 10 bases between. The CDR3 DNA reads TGTGCCAGCTCACCAGAACACGGGGCTAATGAAAAACTGTTTTTT. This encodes CASSPEHGANEKLFF.

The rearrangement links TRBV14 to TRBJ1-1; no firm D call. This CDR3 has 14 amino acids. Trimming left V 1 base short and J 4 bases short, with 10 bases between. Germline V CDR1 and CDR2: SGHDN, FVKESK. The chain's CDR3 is CASSQVPGGTEAFF. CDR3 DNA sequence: TGTGCCAGCAGCCAAGTTCCGGGTGGCACTGAAGCTTTCTTT.

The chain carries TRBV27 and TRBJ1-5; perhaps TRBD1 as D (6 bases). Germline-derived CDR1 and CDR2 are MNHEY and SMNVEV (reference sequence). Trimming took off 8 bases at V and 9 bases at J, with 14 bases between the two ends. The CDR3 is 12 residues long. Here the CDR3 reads CASGGGVWPQHF. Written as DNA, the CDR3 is TGTGCCAGCGGGGGCGGGGTATGGCCCCAGCATTTT.

The CDR3 loop reads CAWRGTSGAHTQYF. The CDR3 nucleotides are TGTGCCTGGAGGGGGACTAGCGGAGCCCATACGCAGTATTTT. The V gene is TRBV30, the J gene TRBJ2-3; 11 bases fit TRBD2. This CDR3 region has 14 residues. Germline V gives CDR1 GTSNPN, CDR2 SVGIG (reference sequence). V gave up 3 bases and J gave up 7 bases; unmatched junction bases: 6.

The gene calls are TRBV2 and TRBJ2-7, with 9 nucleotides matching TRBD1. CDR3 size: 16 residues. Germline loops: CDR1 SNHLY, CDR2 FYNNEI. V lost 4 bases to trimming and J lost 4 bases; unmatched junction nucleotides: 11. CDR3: CASSGAGQGSVYEQYF. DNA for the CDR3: TGTGCCAGCAGTGGGGCCGGACAGGGGAGTGTGTACGAGCAGTACTTC.

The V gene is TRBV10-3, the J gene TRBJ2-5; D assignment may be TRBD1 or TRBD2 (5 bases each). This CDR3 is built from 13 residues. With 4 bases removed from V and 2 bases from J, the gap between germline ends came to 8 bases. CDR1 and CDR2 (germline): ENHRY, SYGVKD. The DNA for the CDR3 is TGTGCCATCAGTGGGGGGAGACAAGAGACCCAGTACTTC. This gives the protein CAISGGRQETQYF.

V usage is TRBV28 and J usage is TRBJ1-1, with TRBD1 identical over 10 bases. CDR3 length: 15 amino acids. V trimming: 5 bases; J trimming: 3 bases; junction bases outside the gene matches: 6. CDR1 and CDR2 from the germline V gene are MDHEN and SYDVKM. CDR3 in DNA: TGTGCCAGCAGTCCGACAGGGGGCGGCTACACTGAAGCTTTCTTT. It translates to CASSPTGGGYTEAFF.

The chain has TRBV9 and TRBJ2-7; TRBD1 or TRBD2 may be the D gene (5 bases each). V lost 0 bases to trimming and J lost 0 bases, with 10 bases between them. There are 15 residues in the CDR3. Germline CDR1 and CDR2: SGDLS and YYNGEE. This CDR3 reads CASSVGVGPSYEQYF. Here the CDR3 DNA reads TGTGCCAGCAGCGTAGGGGTGGGACCCTCCTACGAGCAGTACTTC.

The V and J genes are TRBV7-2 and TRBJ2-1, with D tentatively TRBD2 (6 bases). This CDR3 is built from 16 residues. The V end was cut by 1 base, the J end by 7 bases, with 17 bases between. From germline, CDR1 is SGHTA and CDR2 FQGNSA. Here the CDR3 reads CASSLDPGVEKNEQFF. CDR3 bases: TGTGCCAGCAGCTTAGATCCGGGGGTGGAGAAGAATGAGCAGTTCTTC.

Here the CDR3 reads CASSPEPVGNNQPQHF. In DNA form, the CDR3 reads TGCGCCAGCAGCCCCGAACCCGTGGGGAATAATCAGCCCCAGCATTTT. The chain is built from TRBV5-1 and TRBJ1-5; D gene unclear. In germline, CDR1 is SGHRS, CDR2 YFSETQ. The V and J ends lost 4 bases and 4 bases respectively, with 18 bases between them. There are 16 residues in the CDR3.

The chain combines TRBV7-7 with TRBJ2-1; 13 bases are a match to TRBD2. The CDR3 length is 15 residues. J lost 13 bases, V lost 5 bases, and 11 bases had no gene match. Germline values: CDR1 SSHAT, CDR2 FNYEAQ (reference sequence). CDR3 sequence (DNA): TGTGCCAGCAGCCCCGGACTAGCGGGAGCCCGCGTCCAGTTCTTC. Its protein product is CASSPGLAGARVQFF.

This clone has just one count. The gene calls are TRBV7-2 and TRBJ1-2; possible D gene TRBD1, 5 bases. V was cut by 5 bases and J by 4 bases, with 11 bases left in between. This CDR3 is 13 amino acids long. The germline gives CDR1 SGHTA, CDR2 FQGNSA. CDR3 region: CASSLTALYGYTF. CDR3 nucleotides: TGTGCCAGCAGCCTGACAGCCCTCTATGGCTACACCTTC.

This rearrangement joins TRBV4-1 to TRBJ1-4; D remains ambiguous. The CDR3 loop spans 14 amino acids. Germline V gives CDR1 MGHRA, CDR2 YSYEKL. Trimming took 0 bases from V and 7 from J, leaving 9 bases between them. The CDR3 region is CASSQEGLGEKLFF. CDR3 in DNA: TGCGCCAGCAGCCAAGAAGGATTGGGTGAAAAACTGTTTTTT.

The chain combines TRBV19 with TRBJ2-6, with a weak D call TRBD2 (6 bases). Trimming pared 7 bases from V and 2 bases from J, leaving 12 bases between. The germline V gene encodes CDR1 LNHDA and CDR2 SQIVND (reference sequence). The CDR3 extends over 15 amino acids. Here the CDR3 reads CASTPTGAGANVLTF. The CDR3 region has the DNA TGTGCCAGTACTCCAACGGGGGCTGGGGCCAACGTCCTGACTTTC.

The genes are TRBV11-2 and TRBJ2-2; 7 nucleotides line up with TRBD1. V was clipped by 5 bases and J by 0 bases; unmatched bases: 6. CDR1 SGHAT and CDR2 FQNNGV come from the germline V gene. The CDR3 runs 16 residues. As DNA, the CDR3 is TGTGCCAGCAGCCCACAGGGGCGAACGAACACCGGGGAGCTGTTTTTT. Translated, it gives CASSPQGRTNTGELFF.